The clone carrying this T cell receptor (beta chain) was counted many times. Trimming removed 0 bases from V and 4 bases from J, with 19 bases in between. CDR1 SGHAT and CDR2 FQNNGV come from the germline V gene. The CDR3 has 18 residues. The data derive from a study of identical twins. MiXCR, run by TCRdb on the 5' RACE reads, gives a single entry per CDR3 protein. The sample has 700,000 or so distinct CDR3 sequences, less than 10% seen once. The data also belong to a second study, concerning yellow fever vaccine responses in identical twins.

The sequence was collected from a woman aged 18 to 35 in good health. Sequenced input: PBMCs. The chain carries TRBV11-2 and TRBJ2-1, with D unresolved. The CDR3 loop reads CASSLDPVPQTEYNEQFF. CDR3 DNA sequence: TGTGCCAGCAGCTTAGATCCCGTCCCTCAAACGGAATACAATGAGCAGTTCTTC.